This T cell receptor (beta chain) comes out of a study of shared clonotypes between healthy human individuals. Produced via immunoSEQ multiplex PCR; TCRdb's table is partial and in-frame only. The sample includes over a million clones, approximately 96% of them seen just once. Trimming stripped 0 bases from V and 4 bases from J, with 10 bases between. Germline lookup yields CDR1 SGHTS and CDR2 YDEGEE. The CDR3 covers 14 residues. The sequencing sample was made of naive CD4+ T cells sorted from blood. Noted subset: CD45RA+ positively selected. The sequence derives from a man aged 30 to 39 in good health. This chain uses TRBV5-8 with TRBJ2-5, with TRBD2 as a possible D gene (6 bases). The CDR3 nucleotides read TGTGCCAGCAGCTTGGCCGGGGGAGGAGAGACCCAGTACTTC. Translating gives CASSLAGGGETQYF. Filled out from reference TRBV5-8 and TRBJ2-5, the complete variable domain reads EAGVTQSPTHLIKTRGQQATLRCSPISGHTSVYWYQQALGLGLQFLLWYDEGEERNRGNFPPRFSGRQFPNYSSELNVNALELEDSALYLCASSLAGGGETQYFGPGTRLLVL.